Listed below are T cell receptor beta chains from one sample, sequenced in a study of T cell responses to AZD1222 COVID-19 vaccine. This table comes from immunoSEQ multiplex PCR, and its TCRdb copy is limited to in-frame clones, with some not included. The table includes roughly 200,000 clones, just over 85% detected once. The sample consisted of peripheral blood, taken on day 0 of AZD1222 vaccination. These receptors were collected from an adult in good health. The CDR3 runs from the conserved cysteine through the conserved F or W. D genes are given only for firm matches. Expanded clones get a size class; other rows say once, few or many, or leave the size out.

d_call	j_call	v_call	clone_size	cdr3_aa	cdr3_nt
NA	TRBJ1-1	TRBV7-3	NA	CASSSQGHTEAFF	TGTGCCAGCAGCTCCCAGGGGCACACTGAAGCTTTCTTT
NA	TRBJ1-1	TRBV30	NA	CAWRGGLTAEAFF	TGTGCCTGGAGGGGGGGCCTGACCGCCGAAGCTTTCTTT
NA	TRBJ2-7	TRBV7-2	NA	CASSFEGQLGYEQYF	TGTGCCAGCAGCTTCGAGGGGCAATTGGGGTACGAGCAGTACTTC
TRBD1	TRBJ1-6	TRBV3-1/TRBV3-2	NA	CASSYRGKTYNSPLHF	TGTGCCAGCAGTTACAGGGGAAAGACCTATAATTCACCCCTCCACTTT
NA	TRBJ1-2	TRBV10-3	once	CAISSGRENYGYTF	TGTGCCATCAGCTCCGGCAGGGAGAACTATGGCTACACCTTC
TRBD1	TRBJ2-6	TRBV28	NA	CASTGGVPSGANVLTF	TGTGCCAGCACAGGGGGCGTCCCCTCTGGGGCCAACGTCCTGACTTTC
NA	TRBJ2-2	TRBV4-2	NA	CASSTFQGLNTGELFF	TGTGCCAGCAGCACATTCCAGGGGTTGAACACCGGGGAGCTGTTTTTT
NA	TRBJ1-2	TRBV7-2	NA	CASSWAAGVSYGYTF	TGTGCCAGCAGCTGGGCGGCAGGGGTATCCTATGGCTACACCTTC
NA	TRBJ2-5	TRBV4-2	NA	CASSQRTEETQYF	TGTGCCAGCAGCCAAAGGACGGAAGAGACCCAGTACTTC
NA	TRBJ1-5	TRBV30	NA	CAWSFDGGRHQPQHF	TGTGCCTGGAGTTTCGACGGGGGCAGGCATCAGCCCCAGCATTTT
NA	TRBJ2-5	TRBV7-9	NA	CASSRTQETQYF	TGTGCCAGCAGCCGGACGCAAGAGACCCAGTACTTC
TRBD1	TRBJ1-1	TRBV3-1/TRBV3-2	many	CASKDRGNTEAFF	TGTGCCAGCAAAGACAGGGGGAACACTGAAGCTTTCTTT
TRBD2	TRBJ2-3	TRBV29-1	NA	CSVLRGSGGTDTQYF	TGCAGCGTCCTCCGAGGTAGCGGGGGGACAGATACGCAGTATTTT
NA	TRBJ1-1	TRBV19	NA	CASSIIGGQAFF	TGTGCCAGTAGTATCATCGGGGGGCAAGCTTTCTTT
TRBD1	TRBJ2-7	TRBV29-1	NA	CSVMTGDSYEQYF	TGCAGCGTGATGACAGGGGACTCCTACGAGCAGTACTTC
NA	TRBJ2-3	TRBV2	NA	CASSLAGTDTQYF	TGTGCCAGCAGTTTGGCCGGGACAGATACGCAGTATTTT
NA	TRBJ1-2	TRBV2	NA	CASSEEENSYFYGYTF	TGTGCCAGCAGTGAAGAAGAGAACAGCTATTTCTATGGCTACACCTTC
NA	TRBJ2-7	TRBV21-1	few	CASSKNGPLSSYEQYF	TGTGCCAGCAGCAAAAATGGCCCTCTGAGCTCCTACGAGCAGTACTTC
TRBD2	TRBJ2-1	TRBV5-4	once	CASSAHSGGTYNEQFF	TGTGCCAGCAGCGCGCATAGCGGGGGTACCTACAATGAGCAGTTCTTC
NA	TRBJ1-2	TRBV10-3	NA	CAISVSSLYGYTF	TGTGCCATCAGTGTATCCAGCCTCTATGGCTACACCTTC
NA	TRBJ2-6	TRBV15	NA	CATSRDRGSGANVLTF	TGTGCCACCAGCAGAGATCGGGGCTCTGGGGCCAACGTCCTGACTTTC
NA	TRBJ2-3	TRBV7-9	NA	CASKQGPRSTDTQYF	TGTGCCAGCAAACAGGGCCCCAGGAGCACAGATACGCAGTATTTT
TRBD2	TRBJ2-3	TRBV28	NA	CASSSRLAGGADTQYF	TGTGCCAGCAGTTCCCGACTAGCGGGGGGGGCAGATACGCAGTATTTT
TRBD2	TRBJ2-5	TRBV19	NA	CASSSRVAGGAWKTQYF	TGTGCCAGTAGTTCCCGGGTAGCGGGGGGGGCGTGGAAGACCCAGTACTTC
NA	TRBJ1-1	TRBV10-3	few	CAIHTGTMNTEAFF	TGTGCCATTCACACAGGAACCATGAACACTGAAGCTTTCTTT
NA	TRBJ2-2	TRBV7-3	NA	CASSFVGGELFF	TGTGCCAGCAGCTTCGTCGGCGGGGAGCTGTTTTTT
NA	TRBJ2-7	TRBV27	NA	CASSFGRGDSYEQYF	TGTGCCAGCAGTTTTGGGCGTGGGGACTCTTACGAGCAGTACTTC
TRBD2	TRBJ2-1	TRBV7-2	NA	CASSLIAGAYNEQFF	TGTGCCAGCAGCTTGATAGCGGGGGCCTACAATGAGCAGTTCTTC
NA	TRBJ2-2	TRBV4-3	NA	CASSQGRYTGELFF	TGCGCCAGCAGCCAAGGGAGGTACACCGGGGAGCTGTTTTTT
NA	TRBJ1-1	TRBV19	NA	CASISDRLNTEAFF	TGTGCCAGTATTAGTGACAGGTTGAACACTGAAGCTTTCTTT
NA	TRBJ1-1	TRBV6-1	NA	CASSEQRIVEAFF	TGTGCCAGCAGTGAACAGAGAATTGTTGAAGCTTTCTTT
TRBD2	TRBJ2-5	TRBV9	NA	CASSVIKGGGYQETQYF	TGTGCCAGCAGCGTGATTAAAGGCGGGGGGTACCAAGAGACCCAGTACTTC
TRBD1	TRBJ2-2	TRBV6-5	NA	CASRRRQGYTGELFF	TGTGCCAGCAGGAGGAGACAGGGGTACACCGGGGAGCTGTTTTTT
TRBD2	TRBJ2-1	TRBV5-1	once	CASSPTSVGNEQFF	TGCGCCAGCAGCCCGACTAGCGTCGGGAATGAGCAGTTCTTC
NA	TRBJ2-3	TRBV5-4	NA	CASSSARSEDTQYF	TGTGCCAGCAGCTCGGCTCGTTCCGAAGATACGCAGTATTTT
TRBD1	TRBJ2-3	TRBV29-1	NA	CSVPGQGATDTQYF	TGCAGCGTACCGGGACAGGGGGCCACAGATACGCAGTATTTT
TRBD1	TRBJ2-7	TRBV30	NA	CAGWDSTEQYF	TGTGCCGGCTGGGACAGCACAGAGCAGTACTTC
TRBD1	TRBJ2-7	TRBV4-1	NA	CASSLSTNARTGHYEQYF	TGCGCCAGCAGTCTATCGACCAACGCCCGGACAGGTCACTACGAGCAGTACTTC
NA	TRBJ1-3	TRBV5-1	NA	CASSLSVSSGNTIYF	TGCGCCAGCAGCTTAAGTGTTAGCTCTGGAAACACCATATATTTT
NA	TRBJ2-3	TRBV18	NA	CASSITSTDTQYF	TGTGCCAGCTCGATTACCAGCACAGATACGCAGTATTTT
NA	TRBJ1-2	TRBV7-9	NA	CASSPETVDYRYTF	TGTGCCAGCAGCCCGGAGACAGTGGACTACCGCTACACCTTC
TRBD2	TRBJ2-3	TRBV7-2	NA	CASSLRGLGGTDTQYF	TGTGCCAGCAGCTTAAGAGGACTAGGAGGGACAGATACGCAGTATTTT
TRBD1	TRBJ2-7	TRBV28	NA	CASRMRQGSNYEQYF	TGTGCCAGCAGGATGAGACAGGGAAGTAATTACGAGCAGTACTTC
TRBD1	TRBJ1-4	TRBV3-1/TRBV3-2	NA	CASSHGTGRVEKLFF	TGTGCCAGCAGCCATGGGACAGGGAGGGTTGAAAAACTGTTTTTT
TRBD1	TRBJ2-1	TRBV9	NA	CASSFRQGGYNEQFF	TGTGCCAGCAGCTTCCGACAGGGTGGCTACAATGAGCAGTTCTTC
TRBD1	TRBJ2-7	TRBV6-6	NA	CASSRDSLSYEQYF	TGTGCCAGCAGCCGGGACAGCCTCTCCTACGAGCAGTACTTC
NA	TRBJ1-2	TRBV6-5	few	CASSYESNLYGYTF	TGTGCCAGCAGTTACGAGTCCAACCTCTATGGCTACACCTTC
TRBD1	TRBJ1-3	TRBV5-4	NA	CASSSPTGATGNTIYF	TGTGCCAGCAGCTCACCCACAGGGGCGACTGGAAACACCATATATTTT
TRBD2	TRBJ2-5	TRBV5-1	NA	CASSLVASGAETQYF	TGCGCCAGCAGCTTGGTTGCTAGCGGGGCTGAGACCCAGTACTTC
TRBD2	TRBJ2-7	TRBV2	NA	CASSGGGAGYEQYF	TGTGCCAGCAGTGGCGGGGGGGCCGGATACGAGCAGTACTTC
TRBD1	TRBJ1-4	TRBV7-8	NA	CASSKDRGVEKLFF	TGTGCCAGCAGCAAGGACAGGGGGGTTGAAAAACTGTTTTTT
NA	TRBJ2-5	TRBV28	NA	CASSLLLYQETQYF	TGTGCCAGCAGTTTACTTTTATACCAAGAGACCCAGTACTTC
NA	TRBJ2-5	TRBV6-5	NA	CASSYSFHGETQYF	TGTGCCAGCAGTTACTCTTTCCACGGGGAGACCCAGTACTTC